This T cell receptor beta chain was identified during a study of cytomegalovirus exposure and HLA in healthy donors (dated by TCRdb to the late 2010s). Broadly, across the study: In an earlier analysis of some 610 of the donors, roughly 300 Gb of sequence data and 90 million to 120 million unique TCR beta sequences from about 179 million T cells were reported. In a later analysis, previously published TCR beta repertoires from 666 donors were re-analyzed and high-resolution HLA genotyping was added so that TCR occurrence patterns could be studied. The study aimed to test whether signatures of past pathogen exposure could be identified by cataloging public T cell receptors. The study combined high-throughput TCR immunosequencing, statistical association of individual TCRs with disease status, and machine learning to predict cytomegalovirus infection status. Typing coverage differed by locus: A, B, C, DRB1 and DQB1 were typed in roughly 629-630 donors, DQA1 in roughly 510, DPA1 in 606, and DPB1 in roughly 470. The later analysis used no new phenotypic data to find candidate immune exposures, relying instead on TCR beta sequences and their occurrence across donors. An early release that covered approximately 600 HLA-typed donors contained about 300 gigabases of sequencing data and 85 million to 100 million unique TCR sequences. Using immunosequencing, the study profiled T cell repertoires from around 680 subjects and related those repertoires to cytomegalovirus serostatus. Genome-wide SNP genotypes for about three fifths of the 666 donors were used in a later genetic analysis, which treated that subset as a discovery cohort. Both class I and class II loci were covered by HLA typing, at four-digit resolution. On average, over 200,000 unique TCR beta nucleotide sequences were sequenced per donor among roughly 430 genotyped donors of the cohort, with 15% to 20% of those sequences being non-productive. An earlier analysis of 587 of the donors used high-throughput TCR beta sequencing to judge whether each TCR beta V gene segment behaved as functional or pseudogenic. Alongside the repertoire data, information on donor age, sex, ethnicity and CMV serostatus was compiled. Every discovery cohort repertoire had been produced on one sequencing platform. Of the roughly 400 genotyped donors, approximately 83% fell in the genetic ancestry cluster associated with self-reported Caucasian donors. Besides the first cohort of 550 to 750 subjects, a separate validation cohort made up of 95 to 150 different subjects was used. About five DR-DQ haplotypes were handled as single units for association and clustering, since linkage in the cohort was strong.

The cohort was made up of around 720 healthy bone marrow donors. Cohort members were all nominally healthy when sampled, although unrecorded immune exposures were likely present. The donor was CMV seropositive and belonged to the group of 270 or so seropositive cohort members. A peripheral blood sample was provided by each donor, and peripheral blood mononuclear cells were used for TCR beta sequencing. Genomic DNA extraction from the blood cell samples was performed with the Qiagen DNeasy Blood Extraction Kit. Germline trimming amounts to 4 bases on V and 2 bases on J, with 8 as the count of junction bases outside the gene matches. The CDR3 starts with the cysteine, ends with the phenylalanine, and has 16 residues. Only CDR3 DNA is held: 48 bases, read in frame from base 1. CDR1 and CDR2 (MNHEY, SMNVEV) derive from the germline V gene (reference sequence). This clone showed up just a few times. Its antigen is currently not known. The sample holds no much larger clone one base away, and base qualities are not on file.

Libraries were prepared through the immunoSEQ multiplex PCR assay. The multiplex PCR relied on a mix of 60 forward primers for TCR Vbeta segments and 13 reverse primers for TCR Jbeta segments. Amplification of the CDR3 region of rearranged TCR beta genes was performed with a multiplex PCR assay on genomic DNA. The amplified TCR beta libraries were sequenced on the Illumina HiSeq System as 87-base-pair reads. Per the source publication's procedure: Across the 500 to 850 repertoires, a later analysis counted tens of millions of unique TCR beta chains, 9.5 million to 12 million of which were shared by at least two donors. To remove PCR and sequencing errors, raw reads were error-corrected and collapsed into unique sequences using a nearest-neighbor algorithm that merged closely related sequences. CDR3 sequences were aligned to IMGT reference sequences to assign V, D and J gene segments. For a sequence to be retained, a match of at least six nucleotides was required to both a V gene segment and a J gene segment. A rearrangement was called productive if the CDR3 had no stop codons and remained in frame with V and J, and every other rearrangement was called non-productive. CDR3 was defined according to IMGT convention as the region running from the second conserved V-encoded cysteine to the conserved J-encoded phenylalanine. In an earlier analysis of just under 600 of the donors, sequences lacking an unambiguous match to a single V gene segment were excluded. In an earlier analysis of 587 of the donors, a V segment was called functional when productive rearrangements were above 56.7%, and segregating when the standard deviation between donors exceeded 5%. A statistical classification framework was built to diagnose cytomegalovirus status from the catalog of TCR beta chain sequences. In a later analysis, V and J genes were assigned by comparing TCR nucleotide sequences against IMGT/GENE-DB human TR gene sequences. Using the TCRdist pipeline, a later analysis assigned CDR3 sequences along with most-parsimonious VDJ recombination scenarios. In a later analysis, each TCR beta chain was defined by its CDR3 amino acid sequence together with its V-gene family, and reads without a unique V-gene family were excluded. A later analysis removed 600 or so highly shared, low-generation-probability nucleotide sequences to deal with suspected cross-contamination and a sequencing artifact. In a later analysis, a clonal expansion index was calculated for each public chain from normalized within-repertoire ranks of inferred template counts. Generation probabilities in a later analysis came from a VDJ recombination model fitted to out-of-frame rearrangements, and those results were checked against IGoR. In a later analysis, TCR-TCR, TCR-HLA and TCR-CMV co-occurrence was scored with hypergeometric tests, and a repertoire-size bias correction was applied to TCR pairs. To estimate false discovery rates, a later analysis permuted the HLA or CMV assignments 20 times. In a later analysis, co-occurring TCRs were grouped using DBSCAN, with TCRdist sequence similarity added in when clustering inside HLA-allele-positive subsets. Repertoires with fewer than 30,000 or more than 120,000 public chains, plus five repertoires with anomalous nucleotide sharing, were excluded from co-occurrence clustering. The table was pulled from immuneACCESS by TCRdb, which kept in-frame rearrangements only. Such tables lose some clones; where checked, under half of the loss comes from unresolved V genes, and the rest has no known cause. V, J and clone size are taken as reported in that table, and D and trimming were inferred from the DNA itself. The sample profile shows some 110,000 clones; approximately 69% of them were found once. The top ten clonotypes cover 9.5% to 13% of the sample.

Summary of the overall study and its limitations: Some IMGT-functional V segments, including TRBV6-2 and TRBV6-3, could not be told apart with the 87-base-pair reads, so those segments were excluded. A later analysis found that most CMV-associated TCR beta chains appeared HLA-restricted, with HLA associations seemingly driven largely by CMV exposure. A further reported finding was that TCR beta sequences accurately predicted the HLA-A and HLA-B alleles for most subjects in the first cohort. The study gave a list of more than 150 TCR beta chains associated with cytomegalovirus. Because some donors lacked HLA typing at each locus, the association tests relied only on the typed subset. Three of the identified cytomegalovirus-associated TCR beta chains were confirmed in vitro to be specific for cytomegalovirus antigens. A group of highly shared sequence variants was considered likely to be a technical artifact of the sequencing pipeline. According to a later genetic analysis, donors in an Asian-associated ancestry cluster had fewer N-insertions in productive TCRs than the roughly 700-donor mean. A later genetic analysis associated a missense DCLRE1C variant with V-gene and J-gene trimming of TCR beta chains, and an independent cohort replicated the association. Correlated functional status among segregating V segments might reflect linkage disequilibrium, but an unknown experimental factor could not be ruled out. According to a later analysis, parvovirus B19, influenza, CMV and Epstein-Barr virus appeared linked to several top co-occurrence clusters. Compared with equally common non-associated chains, HLA-associated TCR beta chains in a later analysis were more clonally expanded and had lower generation probabilities. A later analysis associated about 16,000 TCR beta sequences with specific HLA alleles at a false discovery rate of 0.05. The classifier was reported to diagnose cytomegalovirus status with high specificity and sensitivity in both the original and validation cohorts. CMV serostatus was the only immune exposure information available for the cohort. Because counts were too low, around 17 rarely observed V segments, including chromosome 9 orphons, were left out of the earlier analysis of 587 of the donors. Across donors, most TCR sequences were observed very rarely, whereas some public TCRs were present in many individuals. An earlier analysis of some 590 of the donors showed that most TCR beta V segments appeared in productive rearrangements either about 90% or about 30% of the time, which broadly matched IMGT annotations. Only TCR beta chains were sequenced in this cohort, and the absence of alpha or paired-chain data limited detectable features. Strong co-occurrence of HLA alleles, especially DR and DQ, made assigning TCR associations to individual alleles difficult. The authors suggested that the approach could potentially be generalized to other disease states and immunological phenotypes. Presence/absence analyses assumed roughly uniform sequencing depth across donors, an assumption that may not hold. According to a later analysis, TCR association rates differed among HLA loci, with DRB1 alleles showing the most associated TCRs and HLA-C alleles showing the fewest.

Material for sequencing was PBMCs. The rearrangement joined TRBV27 to TRBJ2-7; 10 of the junction bases match TRBD1. This clonotype originated in a woman in her fifties or sixties in good health and CMV-seropositive. The CDR3: CASSYLTGTGAYEQYF. The DNA sequence follows: TGTGCCAGCAGTTACCTTACCGGGACAGGGGCCTACGAGCAGTACTTC.